A selection of T cell receptor beta chains follows, all from one sample in a study of graft-versus-host responses after intestinal transplantation. Antigens of these TCRs are unknown. Measured with immunoSEQ multiplex PCR; TCRdb has only the in-frame clones, and not every one. Among 90,000 to 95,000 clones, 91% were seen once, and the ten largest hold 0.4% to 0.5%. This material consisted of unstimulated CD8+ T cells sorted from spleen or lymph node cells, taken before intestinal transplant. The receptor source for this set is a human donor who received an intestinal transplant. Both conserved end residues are part of each CDR3. The order of the fields is J gene, V gene, D gene, CDR3 protein. A D gene is named only where the DNA matches it firmly.

TRBJ2-2 TRBV9 NA CASSVQGITGELFF
TRBJ2-7 TRBV20-1 NA CSAVIGEQYF
TRBJ2-3 TRBV4-1 TRBD2 CASSQGLAVSTQYF
TRBJ2-1 TRBV19 NA CASSIGSNEQFF
TRBJ1-4 TRBV7-9 NA CASSPEAGINEKLFF
TRBJ1-1 TRBV28 TRBD1 CASSFTGEGIEAFF
TRBJ2-1 TRBV6-1 TRBD2 CASSEFGREGSNEQFF
TRBJ2-3 TRBV6-6 TRBD1 CASSYHDRVEQYF
TRBJ1-5 TRBV28 NA CASSFPRSGDQPQHF
TRBJ2-1 TRBV7-9 NA CASSSPGEWDNEQFF
TRBJ1-2 TRBV10-2 TRBD1 CASRPGQGLYGYTF
TRBJ2-1 TRBV27 TRBD1 CASSLGGQGNNEQFF
TRBJ2-6 TRBV19 NA CATSRSVSGANVLTF
TRBJ1-4 TRBV4-2 NA CASSPRVPDPGEKLFF
TRBJ2-1 TRBV7-2 TRBD2 CASSLAGLAGAAYNEQFF
TRBJ2-7 TRBV19 TRBD2 CASSIDPSGSYEQYF
TRBJ1-3 TRBV9 TRBD1 CASSDGTGTGNTIYF
TRBJ2-5 TRBV19 NA CASSPDTFQETQYF
TRBJ1-5 TRBV4-1 NA CASSQGPGAQPQHF
TRBJ2-7 TRBV6-1 TRBD1 CASSWGQGAYEQYF
TRBJ2-7 TRBV5-6 NA CASSLYAGHEQYF
TRBJ2-2 TRBV2 TRBD2 CASSWTSGTGELFF
TRBJ2-3 TRBV4-3 NA CASSQDLGWRGTDTQYF
TRBJ1-3 TRBV28 NA CASSFLAPEYSGNTIYF
TRBJ2-5 TRBV21-1 NA CASSKVEGPGFFQETQYF
TRBJ1-1 TRBV6-1 NA CASRGGPEAFF
TRBJ2-7 TRBV2 NA CASRWAGSYNEQYF
TRBJ2-3 TRBV14 NA CASSQYWVGPYTQYF
TRBJ2-1 TRBV7-6 NA CASSLRGSEQFF
TRBJ2-7 TRBV30 NA CAWSSVSYEQYF
TRBJ1-1 TRBV30 NA CAWSVLGRDTEAFF
TRBJ2-1 TRBV4-3 TRBD1 CASSHRGQGQNEQFF
TRBJ1-2 TRBV5-6 TRBD1 CASSTGTGNRGYTF
TRBJ2-1 TRBV7-9 NA CASSVTSYNEQFF
TRBJ1-1 TRBV9 NA CASSSMNTEAFF
TRBJ1-1 TRBV10-3 NA CAISTANTEAFF
TRBJ2-7 TRBV7-9 TRBD2 CASSPFGEGVSSYEQYF
TRBJ1-6 TRBV4-1 NA CASSQEFPSSYNSPLHF
TRBJ2-7 TRBV5-1 NA CASRGAAVEQYF
TRBJ2-1 TRBV30 TRBD2 CACLGGRAIEQFF
TRBJ1-2 TRBV2 TRBD1 CASSELIPRDRGFYGYTF
TRBJ2-5 TRBV7-9 NA CASSLDASGFQETQYF
TRBJ1-1 TRBV19 NA CASSILGAVNTEAFF
TRBJ2-7 TRBV5-1 TRBD2 CASSLEAGAYEQYF
TRBJ1-1 TRBV19 TRBD1 CASSMLETGGQNTEAFF
TRBJ2-1 TRBV2 NA CASSEAVSYNEQFF
TRBJ1-1 TRBV7-9 NA CASSPRTGMNTEAFF
TRBJ2-5 TRBV27 TRBD1 CASSFWDRGGETQYF
TRBJ1-1 TRBV4-2 TRBD1 CASSNRGLNTEAFF
TRBJ2-7 TRBV4-2 NA CASSQEIQGSYEQYF
TRBJ1-1 TRBV4-3 TRBD1 CASSQDLTGGAGTEAFF